Listed below are T cell receptor beta chains from one sample, sequenced in a study of T cell repertoires in ileal Crohn's disease. Generated by immunoSEQ multiplex PCR, the TCRdb table keeps only in-frame clones and is missing some. The sample contains over 25,000 clones, roughly 77% of which appear only once. Material for sequencing was ileal tissue. The receptors come from an adult with Crohn's disease. Both conserved end residues are part of each CDR3. The order of the fields is CDR3 length, V gene, clone size, D gene, J gene, CDR3 protein, CDR3 DNA. The D gene is left open where the match is weak. A clone size is listed for some rows: how often the clone was seen (once, few, many), or a class if it is expanded.

len: 18
v_gene: TRBV5-4
abundance: .
d_gene: TRBD2
j_gene: TRBJ2-2
CDR3aa: CASSGRGVAGSNTGELFF
CDR3nt: TGTGCCAGCAGCGGCCGGGGAGTAGCGGGGTCGAACACCGGGGAGCTGTTTTTT

len: 15
v_gene: TRBV9
abundance: .
d_gene: .
j_gene: TRBJ2-5
CDR3aa: CASSVATSERGTQYF
CDR3nt: TGTGCCAGCAGCGTAGCTACGAGCGAACGTGGGACCCAGTACTTC

len: 15
v_gene: TRBV13
abundance: .
d_gene: TRBD2
j_gene: TRBJ2-7
CDR3aa: CASSSRREGIYEQYF
CDR3nt: TGTGCCAGCAGCTCCCGACGGGAGGGGATCTACGAGCAGTACTTC

len: 16
v_gene: TRBV23-1
abundance: .
d_gene: .
j_gene: TRBJ1-1
CDR3aa: CASSQSRGGGNTEAFF
CDR3nt: TGCGCCAGCAGTCAATCCCGGGGAGGAGGGAACACTGAAGCTTTCTTT

len: 12
v_gene: TRBV6-1
abundance: .
d_gene: .
j_gene: TRBJ2-7
CDR3aa: CASSLNSYEQYF
CDR3nt: TGTGCCAGCAGTCTTAATTCCTACGAGCAGTACTTC

len: 17
v_gene: TRBV9
abundance: .
d_gene: TRBD2
j_gene: TRBJ2-5
CDR3aa: CASSVGLAGVVQETQYF
CDR3nt: TGTGCCAGCAGCGTAGGGCTAGCGGGAGTCGTACAAGAGACCCAGTACTTC

len: 11
v_gene: TRBV5-1
abundance: .
d_gene: .
j_gene: TRBJ2-1
CDR3aa: CASSLTNEQFF
CDR3nt: TGCGCCAGCAGCTTGACTAATGAGCAGTTCTTC

len: 12
v_gene: TRBV19
abundance: .
d_gene: .
j_gene: TRBJ1-4
CDR3aa: CASNRRGEKLFF
CDR3nt: TGTGCCAGTAACCGCAGGGGTGAAAAACTGTTTTTT

len: 15
v_gene: TRBV5-1
abundance: .
d_gene: TRBD2
j_gene: TRBJ2-7
CDR3aa: CASSLGLAGSYEQYF
CDR3nt: TGCGCCAGCAGCTTGGGTCTAGCGGGCTCCTACGAGCAGTACTTC

len: 14
v_gene: TRBV19
abundance: .
d_gene: .
j_gene: TRBJ1-2
CDR3aa: CASRTGGVIYGYTF
CDR3nt: TGTGCCAGTAGGACCGGAGGGGTCATCTATGGCTACACCTTC

len: 13
v_gene: TRBV6-1
abundance: .
d_gene: .
j_gene: TRBJ1-1
CDR3aa: CASSEQGNTEAFF
CDR3nt: TGTGCCAGCAGTGAGCAGGGGAACACTGAAGCTTTCTTT

len: 14
v_gene: TRBV7-2
abundance: few
d_gene: TRBD1
j_gene: TRBJ1-1
CDR3aa: CASSPDRVRAEAFF
CDR3nt: TGTGCCAGCAGCCCGGACAGGGTAAGGGCTGAAGCTTTCTTT

len: 16
v_gene: TRBV29-1
abundance: .
d_gene: TRBD1
j_gene: TRBJ2-1
CDR3aa: CSVEETGTGSFNEQFF
CDR3nt: TGCAGCGTTGAAGAAACCGGGACAGGGTCATTCAATGAGCAGTTCTTC

len: 16
v_gene: TRBV6-6
abundance: .
d_gene: TRBD1
j_gene: TRBJ1-2
CDR3aa: CASSVKWTGRDYGYTF
CDR3nt: TGTGCCAGCAGTGTTAAGTGGACAGGGCGTGACTATGGCTACACCTTC

len: 15
v_gene: TRBV18
abundance: .
d_gene: .
j_gene: TRBJ1-1
CDR3aa: CASSPPTGSGTEAFF
CDR3nt: TGTGCCAGCTCACCACCTACAGGGTCAGGCACTGAAGCTTTCTTT

len: 16
v_gene: TRBV27
abundance: .
d_gene: TRBD2
j_gene: TRBJ2-7
CDR3aa: CASKKGIAGAYDEQYF
CDR3nt: TGTGCCAGCAAGAAGGGGATAGCGGGAGCATATGACGAGCAGTACTTC

len: 12
v_gene: TRBV30
abundance: .
d_gene: TRBD2
j_gene: TRBJ2-1
CDR3aa: CAWTSGGPRQFF
CDR3nt: TGTGCCTGGACTAGCGGGGGCCCGCGGCAGTTCTTC

len: 15
v_gene: TRBV10-3
abundance: .
d_gene: TRBD1
j_gene: TRBJ1-1
CDR3aa: CAIRTKTGENTEAFF
CDR3nt: TGTGCCATCAGGACAAAAACAGGGGAGAACACTGAAGCTTTCTTT